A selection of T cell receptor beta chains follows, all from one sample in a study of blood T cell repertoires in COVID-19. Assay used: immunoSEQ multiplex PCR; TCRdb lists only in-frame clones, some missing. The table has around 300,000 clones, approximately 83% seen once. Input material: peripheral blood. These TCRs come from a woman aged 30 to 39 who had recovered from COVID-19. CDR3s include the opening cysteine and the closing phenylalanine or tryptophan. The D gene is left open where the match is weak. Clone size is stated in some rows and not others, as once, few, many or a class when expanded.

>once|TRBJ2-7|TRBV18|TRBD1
CASSPGTETYEQYF
TGTGCCAGCTCACCAGGGACAGAGACATACGAGCAGTACTTC
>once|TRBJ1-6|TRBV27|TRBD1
CASSHGTGFNSPLHF
TGTGCCAGCAGTCACGGGACAGGGTTTAATTCACCCCTCCACTTT
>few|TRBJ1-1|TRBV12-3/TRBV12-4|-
CASSTPMNTEAFF
TGTGCCAGCAGTACGCCTATGAACACTGAAGCTTTCTTT
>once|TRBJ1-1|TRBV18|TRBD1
CASSPPSGTGAEAFF
TGTGCCAGCTCACCACCCTCGGGGACAGGGGCTGAAGCTTTCTTT
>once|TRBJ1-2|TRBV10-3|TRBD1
CATGQGGF
TGTGCCACGGGACAGGGGGGCTTC
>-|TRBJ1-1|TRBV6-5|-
CASEVGGTTEAFF
TGTGCCAGCGAAGTGGGGGGAACCACTGAAGCTTTCTTT
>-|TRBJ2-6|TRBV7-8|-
CASPGDSGANVLTF
TGTGCCAGCCCCGGGGACTCTGGGGCCAACGTCCTGACTTTC
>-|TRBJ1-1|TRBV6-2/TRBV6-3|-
CASSWDMFMNTEAFF
TGTGCCAGCAGTTGGGACATGTTCATGAACACTGAAGCTTTCTTT
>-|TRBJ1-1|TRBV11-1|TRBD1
CASSLPRGRTEAFF
TGTGCCAGCAGCTTACCCAGGGGGAGGACTGAAGCTTTCTTT
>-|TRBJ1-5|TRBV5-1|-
CASSLEGANSNQPQHF
TGCGCCAGCAGCTTGGAAGGGGCGAATAGCAATCAGCCCCAGCATTTT
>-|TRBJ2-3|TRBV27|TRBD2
CASSRGLAGGSGMADTQYF
TGTGCCAGCAGTAGGGGACTAGCGGGAGGTTCTGGGATGGCAGATACGCAGTATTTT
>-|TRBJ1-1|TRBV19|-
CASTPGLLNTEAFF
TGTGCCAGTACCCCGGGACTCCTTAACACTGAAGCTTTCTTT
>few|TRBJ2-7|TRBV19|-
CASSAGRGTEQYF
TGTGCCAGTAGTGCCGGGAGAGGCACCGAGCAGTACTTC
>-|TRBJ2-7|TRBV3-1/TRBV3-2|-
CASSQGTPITEEQYF
TGTGCCAGCAGCCAAGGGACACCAATAACGGAGGAGCAGTACTTC
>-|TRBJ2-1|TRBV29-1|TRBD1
CSEQGLDRGASSYNEQFF
TGCAGCGAGCAAGGGTTGGACAGGGGCGCCAGCTCCTACAATGAGCAGTTCTTC
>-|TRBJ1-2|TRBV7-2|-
CASSLEFQDGGYTF
TGTGCCAGCAGCTTAGAATTCCAGGATGGTGGCTACACCTTC
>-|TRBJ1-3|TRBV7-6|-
CASSLESPGGTIYF
TGTGCCAGCAGCTTAGAGTCTCCCGGAGGGACCATATATTTT
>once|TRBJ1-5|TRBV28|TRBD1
CATSGTGVNQPQHF
TGTGCCACTTCCGGGACAGGGGTTAATCAGCCCCAGCATTTT
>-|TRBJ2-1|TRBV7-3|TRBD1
CASSWGQYNEQFF
TGTGCCAGCAGCTGGGGACAGTACAATGAGCAGTTCTTC
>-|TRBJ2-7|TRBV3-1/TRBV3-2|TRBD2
CASSQRREAESEQYF
TGTGCCAGCAGCCAGCGGCGGGAGGCCGAATCCGAGCAGTACTTC
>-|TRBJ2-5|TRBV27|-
CASSLSPLGGETQYF
TGTGCCAGCAGCCTAAGCCCCCTGGGGGGAGAGACCCAGTACTTC
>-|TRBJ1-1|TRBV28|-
CASSWPGLRNTEAFF
TGTGCCAGCAGTTGGCCCGGGTTGAGAAACACTGAAGCTTTCTTT
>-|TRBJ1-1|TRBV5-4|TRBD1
CASSLVTGANTEAFF
TGTGCCAGCAGCTTGGTCACAGGGGCGAACACTGAAGCTTTCTTT
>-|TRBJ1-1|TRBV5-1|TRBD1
CASSLIQGAEAFF
TGCGCCAGCAGCTTGATACAGGGGGCGGAAGCTTTCTTT
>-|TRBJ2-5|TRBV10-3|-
CAISPRDKETQYF
TGTGCCATCAGCCCCCGGGACAAAGAGACCCAGTACTTC
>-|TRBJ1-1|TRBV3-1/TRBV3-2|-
CASSFGPNTEAFF
TGTGCCAGCAGCTTTGGCCCGAACACTGAAGCTTTCTTT
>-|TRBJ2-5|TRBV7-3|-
CASSPGRATGETQYF
TGTGCCAGCAGTCCTGGCAGGGCAACCGGGGAGACCCAGTACTTC
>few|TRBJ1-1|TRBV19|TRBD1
CASRDRASEAFF
TGTGCCAGTCGGGACAGGGCCTCCGAAGCTTTCTTT
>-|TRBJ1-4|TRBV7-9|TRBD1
CASSFGPGQEAEKLFF
TGTGCCAGCAGCTTCGGACCGGGACAGGAAGCCGAAAAACTGTTTTTT
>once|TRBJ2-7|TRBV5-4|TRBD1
CASSGGQGAEQYF
TGTGCCAGCAGCGGAGGACAGGGTGCCGAGCAGTACTTC
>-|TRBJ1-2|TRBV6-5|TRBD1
CASSSGTGIGYTF
TGTGCCAGCAGTTCCGGGACAGGGATTGGCTACACCTTC
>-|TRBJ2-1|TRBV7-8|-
CASSLIWRDNEQFF
TGTGCCAGCAGCTTAATCTGGCGGGACAATGAGCAGTTCTTC
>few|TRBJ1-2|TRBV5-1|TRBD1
CASSPTLRTGSPYGYTF
TGCGCCAGCAGCCCTACTCTCAGGACAGGGTCTCCCTATGGCTACACCTTC
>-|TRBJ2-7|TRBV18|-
CASSPLSSYEQYF
TGTGCCAGCTCACCTCTAAGCTCCTACGAGCAGTACTTC
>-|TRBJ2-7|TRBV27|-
CASSSRLTYEQYF
TGTGCCAGCAGTTCTAGACTCACCTACGAGCAGTACTTC
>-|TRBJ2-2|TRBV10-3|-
CAISESTIGTVNTGELFF
TGTGCCATCAGTGAGTCGACAATAGGGACTGTGAACACCGGGGAGCTGTTTTTT
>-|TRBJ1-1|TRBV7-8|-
CASSFTVLNTEAFF
TGTGCCAGCAGCTTCACAGTATTGAACACTGAAGCTTTCTTT
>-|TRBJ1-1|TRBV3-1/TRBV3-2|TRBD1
CASSQGGQGMNTEAFF
TGTGCCAGCAGCCAAGGTGGACAGGGAATGAACACTGAAGCTTTCTTT
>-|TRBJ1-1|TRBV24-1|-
CATSDRLSAEAFF
TGTGCCACCAGTGATCGTTTGAGCGCTGAAGCTTTCTTT
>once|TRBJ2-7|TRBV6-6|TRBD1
CASSWTGGSYEQYF
TGTGCCAGCAGTTGGACAGGCGGCTCCTACGAGCAGTACTTC
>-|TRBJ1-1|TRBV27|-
CASSLGFWANTEAFF
TGTGCCAGCAGCTTAGGGTTCTGGGCGAACACTGAAGCTTTCTTT
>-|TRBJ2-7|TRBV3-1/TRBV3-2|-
CASSQDLLEQYF
TGTGCCAGCAGCCAAGATCTCCTCGAGCAGTACTTC
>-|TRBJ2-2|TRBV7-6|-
CASSLDFRGAGELFF
TGTGCCAGCAGCTTAGATTTCAGGGGAGCCGGGGAGCTGTTTTTT
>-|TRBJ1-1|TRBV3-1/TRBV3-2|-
CASSQGAGFTEAFF
TGTGCCAGCAGCCAAGGGGCGGGATTCACTGAAGCTTTCTTT
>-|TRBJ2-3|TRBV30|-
CAWDLQGSTDTQYF
TGTGCCTGGGACCTACAGGGTAGCACAGATACGCAGTATTTT
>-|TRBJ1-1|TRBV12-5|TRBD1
CASGSNRGYILNGDTEAFF
TGTGCTAGTGGTTCAAACAGGGGGTATATATTAAACGGGGACACTGAAGCTTTCTTT
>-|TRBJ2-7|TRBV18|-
CASSPPTAASYEQYF
TGTGCCAGCTCACCACCGACCGCGGCGTCCTACGAGCAGTACTTC
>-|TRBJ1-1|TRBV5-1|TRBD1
CASSLQGAKGTEAFF
TGCGCCAGCAGCTTGCAGGGGGCTAAGGGCACTGAAGCTTTCTTT
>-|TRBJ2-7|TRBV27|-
CASSIKQGWNEQYF
TGTGCCAGCAGTATAAAACAGGGATGGAACGAGCAGTACTTC
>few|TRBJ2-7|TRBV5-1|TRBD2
CASSLVGLAGPEQYF
TGCGCCAGCAGCTTGGTCGGACTAGCGGGCCCCGAGCAGTACTTC
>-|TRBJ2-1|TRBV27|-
CASRIAALLYNEQFF
TGTGCCAGCAGAATAGCGGCCCTACTTTACAATGAGCAGTTCTTC
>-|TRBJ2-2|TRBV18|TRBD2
CASSALAPNTGELFF
TGTGCCAGCTCAGCACTAGCGCCGAACACCGGGGAGCTGTTTTTT
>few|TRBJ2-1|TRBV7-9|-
CASSLFWTEDNEQFF
TGTGCCAGCAGCTTATTTTGGACAGAAGACAATGAGCAGTTCTTC
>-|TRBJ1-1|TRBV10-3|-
CAISESEGAEAFF
TGTGCCATCAGTGAGTCTGAGGGGGCTGAAGCTTTCTTT
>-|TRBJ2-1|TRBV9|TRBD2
CASSLAGGLNEQFF
TGTGCCAGCAGCCTAGCGGGGGGGCTCAATGAGCAGTTCTTC
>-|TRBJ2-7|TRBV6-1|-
CASSEDLYFPSEQYF
TGTGCCAGCAGTGAAGATCTGTATTTTCCCTCCGAGCAGTACTTC